These 32 T cell receptor beta chains were all obtained from the same sample, sequenced in a study of blood T cell repertoires in COVID-19. Some clones are missing from TCRdb's copy, which holds only in-frame ones; the method was immunoSEQ multiplex PCR. This sample has around 290,000 clones, with around 90% found just once. The sequenced sample consisted of PBMCs or T cells enriched from blood (not recorded which). These receptors were obtained from a woman aged 40 to 55 who had recovered from COVID-19.

The chain joins TRBV5-1 to TRBJ2-3, with D perhaps TRBD2 (5 bases). Germline CDR1 reads SGHRS; CDR2 reads YFSETQ. The V gene lost 4 bases and the J gene lost 1 base, with 10 bases spanning the gap. There are 14 residues in the CDR3. The CDR3 bases are TGCGCCAGCAGCGTGGGAGCCCGCACAGATACGCAGTATTTT. It yields the protein CASSVGARTDTQYF.

This sequence joins TRBV2 and TRBJ2-7; the D gene is possibly TRBD2 (6 bases). The CDR3 contains 13 residues. The germline V gene has CDR1 SNHLY and CDR2 FYNNEI. Trimming took off 6 bases at V and 5 bases at J, with 14 bases between the two ends. The CDR3 DNA reads TGTGCCAGCAGATTAGGTGGAGGGGACGAGCAGTACTTC. It is translated as CASRLGGGDEQYF. The full variable domain, in which reference TRBV2 and TRBJ2-7 provide the parts outside the CDR3, is EPEVTQTPSHQVTQMGQEVILRCVPISNHLYFYWYRQILGQKVEFLVSFYNNEISEKSEIFDDQFSVERPDGSNFTLKIRSTKLEDSAMYFCASRLGGGDEQYFGPGTRLTVT.

This clone showed up just once. The chain carries TRBV2 and TRBJ1-1; 8 bases agree with TRBD1. Germline V lookup: CDR1 SNHLY, CDR2 FYNNEI. The J segment lost 4 bases and the V segment lost 8 bases, leaving 6 bases of the junction unmatched. This CDR3 has 13 amino acids. As DNA, the CDR3 is TGTGCCAGCCGACAGGGGTTAGGCACTGAAGCTTTCTTT. This sequence encodes CASRQGLGTEAFF.

J is TRBJ1-6 and V is TRBV7-9; D possibly corresponds to TRBD1 (5 bases). In germline, CDR1 is SEHNR, CDR2 FQNEAQ (reference sequence). This CDR3 has 14 residues. Trimming removed 2 bases at V and 7 bases at J, with 9 bases between. This chain's CDR3 is CASSLLEGNSPLHF. As DNA, the CDR3 is TGTGCCAGCAGCTTATTGGAGGGGAATTCACCCCTCCACTTT.

The chain uses TRBV5-4 and TRBJ2-1; D is unresolved. Germline V gene lookup returns CDR1 SGHNT and CDR2 YYREEE (reference sequence). The V end was cut by 4 bases, the J end by 0 bases, with 14 bases between. The CDR3 is made up of 16 amino acids. The CDR3, as DNA: TGTGCCAGCAGCGCGTCCTTGCCGGTCTCCTACAATGAGCAGTTCTTC. The encoded protein is CASSASLPVSYNEQFF. Looking up the rest from reference TRBV5-4 and TRBJ2-1 gives the full variable domain: ETGVTQSPTHLIKTRGQQVTLRCSSQSGHNTVSWYQQALGQGPQFIFQYYREEENGRGNFPPRFSGLQFPNYSSELNVNALELDDSALYLCASSASLPVSYNEQFFGPGTRLTVL.

The rearrangement joins TRBV11-2 to TRBJ1-5; a weak D match, TRBD1 (6 bases). V lost 5 bases and J 2 bases, leaving 16 bases between the germline ends. This CDR3 contains 16 residues. The germline V gene encodes CDR1 SGHAT and CDR2 FQNNGV. CDR3 nucleotides: TGTGCCAGCAGCCCGGGGCTAGGGGGGGGCAATCAGCCCCAGCATTTT. This sequence encodes CASSPGLGGGNQPQHF.

The chain joins TRBV18 to TRBJ1-1; D is uncertain. CDR3 length: 15 amino acids. The germline V and J ends were trimmed by 1 base and 1 base, with 10 bases remaining between them. Germline V gene lookup returns CDR1 KGHSH and CDR2 LQKENI. In nucleotides, the CDR3 is TGTGCCAGCTCACCACGGTCAGGATCGAACACTGAAGCTTTCTTT. It yields the protein CASSPRSGSNTEAFF. Looking up the rest from reference TRBV18 and TRBJ1-1 gives the full variable domain: NAGVMQNPRHLVRRRGQEARLRCSPMKGHSHVYWYRQLPEEGLKFMVYLQKENIIDESGMPKERFSAEFPKEGPSILRIQQVVRGDSAAYFCASSPRSGSNTEAFFGQGTRLTVV.

This clone was seen only once. The chain couples TRBV14 to TRBJ1-5; 7 bases are shared with TRBD1. The CDR3 spans 15 residues. V lost 3 bases, J lost 0 bases, and 2 bases stayed unmatched. CDR1 is SGHDN, CDR2 FVKESK, per germline. The CDR3 spells CASSQTGNSNQPQHF. The CDR3 coding sequence is TGTGCCAGCAGCCAGACAGGGAATAGCAATCAGCCCCAGCATTTT.

The rearrangement uses TRBV6-2 or TRBV6-3 and TRBJ2-7, with D maybe TRBD1 (6 bases). This CDR3 contains 16 residues. Germline CDR1 is MNHEY and CDR2 is SVGEGT. V lost 0 bases, J lost 0 bases, and 12 bases lay in between. The CDR3 here is CASSYSRGSISYEQYF. The CDR3 DNA is TGTGCCAGCAGTTACTCAAGGGGGTCAATCTCCTACGAGCAGTACTTC.

This clone has more than one count but fewer than ten. Other DNA sequences in the same sample also yield this CDR3. This chain uses TRBV19 with TRBJ1-2; 8 bases line up with TRBD1. The germline gives CDR1 LNHDA, CDR2 SQIVND (reference sequence). V was pared by 4 bases and J by 5 bases, with 0 bases of the junction left unmatched. The CDR3 is 12 residues long. CDR3: CASSRQGYGYTF. In DNA, the CDR3 is TGTGCCAGTAGTAGACAGGGGTATGGCTACACCTTC.

The chain couples TRBV3-1 (or the pseudogene TRBV3-2) to TRBJ2-3; 7 nucleotides match TRBD2. Germline V gives CDR1 LGHDT, CDR2 YNNKEL (reference sequence). V lost 0 bases, J lost 2 bases, and 11 bases stayed unmatched. CDR3 length: 18 amino acids. The CDR3 DNA follows: TGTGCCAGCAGCCAAGATTTAAACCGGGGGGAGTCCACAGATACGCAGTATTTT. This codes for CASSQDLNRGESTDTQYF.

This clone was counted between two and nine times. This chain connects TRBV11-2 to TRBJ2-1; D is possibly TRBD2 (7 bases). CDR1 is SGHAT and CDR2 is FQNNGV in the germline V gene. V gave up 0 bases and J gave up 4 bases, with 13 bases separating them. This CDR3 comprises 16 residues. The CDR3: CASSLDKGGLYNEQFF. The CDR3 DNA follows: TGTGCCAGCAGCTTAGATAAGGGGGGGCTATACAATGAGCAGTTCTTC.

The chain couples TRBV19 to TRBJ1-6, with 8 nucleotides matching TRBD1. The CDR3 contains 15 residues. Germline values: CDR1 LNHDA, CDR2 SQIVND (reference sequence). With 6 bases clipped from V and 9 bases from J, the junction kept 10 bases outside the gene matches. The CDR3: CASSGQGIFSSPLHF. CDR3 nucleotides: TGTGCCAGTAGCGGACAGGGCATATTCAGTTCACCCCTCCACTTT.

The chain carries TRBV19 and TRBJ1-2; TRBD1 is a possible D gene (5 bases). V was shortened by 8 bases and J by 6 bases, with 22 bases between the two germline ends. CDR1 is LNHDA, CDR2 SQIVND, per germline (reference sequence). The CDR3 is 15 amino acids. This CDR3 is CASSPHNPSGNGYTF. The CDR3 DNA follows: TGTGCCAGTTCGCCCCATAACCCGTCAGGGAATGGCTACACCTTC.

This chain links TRBV6-4 with TRBJ2-3, with TRBD1 matching over 8 bases. The ends lost 5 bases at V and 1 base at J; junction bases unmatched: 2. The CDR3 runs to 14 residues. Germline assignment: CDR1 MRHNA and CDR2 SNTAGT. In nucleotides, the CDR3 is TGTGCCAGCAGTCTGACAGGGGGCACAGATACGCAGTATTTT. Translation gives CASSLTGGTDTQYF.

CDR3 in DNA: TGTGCCAGCAGCTTGCCCGGGGGGACCTACAATGAGCAGTTCTTC. This encodes CASSLPGGTYNEQFF. This chain uses TRBV5-8 with TRBJ2-1; 7 bases are shared with TRBD2. The length of the CDR3 is 15 residues. From germline, CDR1 is SGHTS and CDR2 YDEGEE. Losses at the gene ends were 1 base for V and 2 bases for J; bases not matched to a gene: 3.

This clone was seen a single time. The genes are TRBV19 and TRBJ1-2; 7 bases match TRBD1. Germline V gene sequence: CDR1 LNHDA, CDR2 SQIVND (reference sequence). The ends lost 7 bases at V and 7 bases at J; junction bases unmatched: 12. The CDR3 has 14 residues. The CDR3 loop reads CASTTFQGGPGYTF. The CDR3 DNA sequence: TGTGCCAGTACCACATTCCAGGGGGGTCCTGGCTACACCTTC.

This chain links TRBV6-6 with TRBJ2-7; weak D call: TRBD2 (5 bases). Germline-derived CDR1 and CDR2 are MNHNY and SVGAGI (reference sequence). Trimming shortened V by 0 bases and J by 0 bases, and 12 bases separated the two germline ends. The CDR3 contains 16 residues. The CDR3 loop is CASSYSRGRASYEQYF. As DNA, the CDR3 is TGTGCCAGCAGTTACTCGAGAGGGAGAGCCTCCTACGAGCAGTACTTC.

This chain uses TRBV10-3 with TRBJ1-1; the D gene is possibly TRBD1 (6 bases). V was trimmed by 10 bases and J by 4 bases, leaving 19 bases between them. CDR1 and CDR2 from the germline V gene are ENHRY and SYGVKD. The CDR3 totals 14 residues. In nucleotides, the CDR3 is TGTGCCACCAGGGGCTCGGGAGGGAGCACTGAAGCTTTCTTT. Amino acids: CATRGSGGSTEAFF.

This clone was seen once. The chain is built from TRBV6-2 or TRBV6-3 and TRBJ1-1, with TRBD1 as a possible D gene (5 bases). Germline V gene data show CDR1 as MNHEY and CDR2 as SVGEGT. Trimming stripped 2 bases from V and 5 bases from J, with 12 bases between. This CDR3 has 14 residues. The CDR3 is CASSYTGGETEAFF. The CDR3 DNA reads as TGTGCCAGCAGTTACACCGGGGGAGAAACTGAAGCTTTCTTT.

This chain joins TRBV5-1 and TRBJ1-3, with D unclear. Trimming stripped 4 bases from V and 2 bases from J, with 16 bases between. The CDR3 is 16 amino acids. Germline assignment: CDR1 SGHRS and CDR2 YFSETQ. CDR3 amino acids: CASSAGGLGAGNTIYF. CDR3 nucleotide sequence: TGCGCCAGCAGCGCCGGAGGGTTGGGAGCTGGAAACACCATATATTTT.

The CDR3 nucleotides are TGTGCCAGGGCCAGGTCGGGCGGGTCCTACGAGCAGTACTTC. This translates into CARARSGGSYEQYF. The chain joins TRBV21-1 to TRBJ2-7; no DNA check was done on the table's D call, TRBD2. TRBV21-1 counts as a pseudogene. The CDR3 runs to 14 residues.

The V gene is TRBV7-2, the J gene TRBJ2-6; TRBD2 matches at 8 bases. Looked up from germline, CDR1 is SGHTA and CDR2 is FQGNSA. This CDR3 is built from 16 residues. V dropped 4 bases and J dropped 3; count of bases not matched to a gene: 5. DNA for the CDR3: TGTGCCAGCAGCTCCGGGAGGGCTTATGGGGCCAACGTCCTGACTTTC. Encoded protein: CASSSGRAYGANVLTF.

This chain connects TRBV19 to TRBJ2-7, with D perhaps matching TRBD1 (6 bases). CDR1 and CDR2 from the germline V gene are LNHDA and SQIVND (reference sequence). V was clipped by 5 bases and J by 2 bases, with 13 bases between them. The CDR3 consists of 14 residues. Here the CDR3 DNA reads TGTGCCAGTAGTTCAAGCGGACAGACCTACGAGCAGTACTTC. Its protein is CASSSSGQTYEQYF.

The genes are TRBV7-2 and TRBJ1-3, with D unresolved. The CDR3 sequence is 18 residues long. Looked up from germline, CDR1 is SGHTA and CDR2 is FQGNSA. The V and J ends lost 1 base and 0 bases respectively, with 16 bases between them. In DNA form, the CDR3 reads TGTGCCAGCAGCTTAGAAAGCGTGGCAGTCAACTCTGGAAACACCATATATTTT. Protein product: CASSLESVAVNSGNTIYF.

The chain employs TRBV30 and TRBJ2-7; 8 bases are shared with TRBD2. The CDR3 is 15 amino acids. V shed 0 bases, J shed 2 bases, and the junction held 6 bases outside the gene matches. Germline values: CDR1 GTSNPN, CDR2 SVGIG (reference sequence). The CDR3 DNA follows: TGTGCCTGGAGTGTACGTAGCGGGATCCCCTACGAGCAGTACTTC. Protein: CAWSVRSGIPYEQYF.

This chain links TRBV30 with TRBJ2-3; maybe TRBD1 (6 bases). V dropped 4 bases and J dropped 5 bases, with 25 bases sitting between them. CDR3 length equals 17 residues. The germline gives CDR1 GTSNPN, CDR2 SVGIG (reference sequence). This CDR3 is CAWIPIPVGGFRDTQYF. For the CDR3, the DNA is TGTGCCTGGATCCCCATCCCAGTAGGGGGATTTAGAGATACGCAGTATTTT.

The chain recombines TRBV5-1 with TRBJ1-5, with TRBD1 matching over 8 bases. CDR1 is SGHRS and CDR2 is YFSETQ in the germline V gene. CDR3 length: 13 amino acids. V was clipped by 2 bases and J by 6 bases; unmatched bases: 1. CDR3 region: CASSFTGGQPQHF. The CDR3 coding sequence is TGCGCCAGCAGCTTCACAGGGGGTCAGCCCCAGCATTTT.

This sequence joins TRBV11-2 and TRBJ2-1, with 9 bases lining up with TRBD1. The ends lost 1 base at V and 7 bases at J; junction bases unmatched: 11. Germline CDR1 reads SGHAT; CDR2 reads FQNNGV. The CDR3 spans 17 residues. The CDR3 DNA reads as TGTGCCAGCAGCTTAGGGCCTACAGGGGGCAGGGGGAATGAGCAGTTCTTC. Translation gives CASSLGPTGGRGNEQFF. Complete variable domain (other parts from reference TRBV11-2 and TRBJ2-1): EAGVAQSPRYKIIEKRQSVAFWCNPISGHATLYWYQQILGQGPKLLIQFQNNGVVDDSQLPKDRFSAERLKGVDSTLKIQPAKLEDSAVYLCASSLGPTGGRGNEQFFGPGTRLTVL.

V usage is TRBV5-4 and J usage is TRBJ2-3, with D maybe TRBD1 (6 bases). Looked up from germline, CDR1 is SGHNT and CDR2 is YYREEE (reference sequence). V lost 4 bases, J lost 1 base, and 10 bases lay in between. The CDR3 loop spans 14 amino acids. The chain's CDR3 is CASSQNRGTDTQYF. The CDR3 nucleotides are TGTGCCAGCAGCCAGAACAGGGGCACAGATACGCAGTATTTT.

The chain recombines TRBV20-1 with TRBJ2-7, with D unresolved. CDR3 length: 11 residues. CDR1 and CDR2 from the germline V gene are DFQATT and SNEGSKA (reference sequence). V lost 6 bases, J lost 3 bases, and 9 bases lay in between. This CDR3 is CSASAVYEQYF. For the CDR3, the DNA is TGCAGTGCCAGTGCCGTCTACGAGCAGTACTTC.

The chain links TRBV3-1 (or the pseudogene TRBV3-2) to TRBJ1-1; tentatively, D is TRBD1 (6 bases). Germline assignment: CDR1 LGHDT and CDR2 YNNKEL (reference sequence). This CDR3 is 13 amino acids long. Between the trimmed V and J ends, which lost 1 base and 6 bases, there was a span of 9 bases. CDR3 in DNA: TGTGCCAGCAGCCAAGTACAGGGTGCTGAAGCTTTCTTT. Residues: CASSQVQGAEAFF.